The rows below give T cell receptor beta chains drawn from one sample of a study of prognosis after radiotherapy for stage I lung cancer. TCRdb processed the multiplex PCR reads anew with MiXCR; each CDR3 protein has one entry. The sample records around 21,000 distinct CDR3 sequences, about 40% being singletons. The input for sequencing was PBMCs, taken before or after stereotactic body radiation therapy (not recorded which). These TCRs come from a donor aged 50 or older with non-small cell lung cancer. CDR3s include the opening cysteine and the closing phenylalanine or tryptophan. The D gene is left open where the match is weak. The size entry is marked missing in some rows and otherwise reads once, few, many or a size class.

cdr3_nt,cdr3_aa,j_call,d_call,clone_size,v_call
TGTGCCAGCAGCCCCGGGACACGATCGAGAACCCAGTACTTC,CASSPGTRSRTQYF,TRBJ2-5,NA,many,TRBV7-2
TGTGCCAGCAGGAAACAGGGGGCGTATCTCTATGGCTACACCTTC,CASRKQGAYLYGYTF,TRBJ1-2,TRBD1,many,TRBV2
TGTGCCAGTAGTCATAGGCCCCTAAATTACAATGAGCAGTTCTTC,CASSHRPLNYNEQFF,TRBJ2-1,NA,many,TRBV19
TGCGCCAGCAGCCAAACGGTTCTCTCAGCTAATGAAAAACTGTTTTTT,CASSQTVLSANEKLFF,TRBJ1-4,NA,NA,TRBV4-1
TGTGCCAGCAGTTACCGATATCCAGACAGTAATCAGCCCCAGCATTTT,CASSYRYPDSNQPQHF,TRBJ1-5,NA,once,TRBV6-5
TGCGCCAGCAGCCTCCCCACAGGGGGGATGGTAGATACGCAGTATTTT,CASSLPTGGMVDTQYF,TRBJ2-3,TRBD1,medium-sized,TRBV5-1
TGCACTGCTAGAGATCCCCTGGGGGGACAGGGGGGCACCGAGCAGTACTTC,CTARDPLGGQGGTEQYF,TRBJ2-7,TRBD1,NA,TRBV20-1
TGTGCCAGCAGCTGGGGCGGTATCGGGGCAGATACGCAGTATTTT,CASSWGGIGADTQYF,TRBJ2-3,NA,many,TRBV7-2
TGTGCCAGCAGCTTGGGGAATGAAAAACTGTTTTTT,CASSLGNEKLFF,TRBJ1-4,NA,few,TRBV7-9
TGTGCCAGCATCTTACCCCAGGACCTGGGGTACCCAACTAATGAAAAACTTTTTTTT,CASILPQDLGYPTNEKLFF,TRBJ1-4,NA,NA,TRBV11-3
TGTGCCAGTACCCCCAGTTGGGGACAGCTGAACACCGGGGAGCTGTTTTTT,CASTPSWGQLNTGELFF,TRBJ2-2,TRBD1,NA,TRBV19
TGCGCCAGCAGCTCAGGGGGCAAAACAGATACGCAGTATTTT,CASSSGGKTDTQYF,TRBJ2-3,TRBD1,many,TRBV5-1
TGTGCCAGCAGTTTAGGGACCAACAATGAGCAGTTCTTC,CASSLGTNNEQFF,TRBJ2-1,NA,many,TRBV27
TGCAGTGCTAGAGAGGCCCAGGCGGCAGGGCAAAATCAGCCCCAGCATTTT,CSAREAQAAGQNQPQHF,TRBJ1-5,NA,once,TRBV20-1
TGTGCCACCGGGACTAGCTCCTACAATGAGCAGTTCTTC,CATGTSSYNEQFF,TRBJ2-1,TRBD2,many,TRBV6-1
TGTGCCATCAGGATGGGACAGGTCAACACTGAAGCTTTCTTT,CAIRMGQVNTEAFF,TRBJ1-1,TRBD1,many,TRBV10-3
TGTGCCAGCAGCCAACTCAGGGGGTCCGAGCAGTACTTC,CASSQLRGSEQYF,TRBJ2-7,TRBD1,many,TRBV14
TGTGCCAGCAGTCTCCGACAGGGCTCTGGCTACACCTTC,CASSLRQGSGYTF,TRBJ1-2,TRBD1,NA,TRBV6-1
TGTGCCAGCAGTAGCGGGAACACCGGGGAGCTGTTTTTT,CASSSGNTGELFF,TRBJ2-2,NA,medium-sized,TRBV6-1
TGTGCCAGCAGTTTTCGTGGGGGGAACAGCGAGCAGTACTTC,CASSFRGGNSEQYF,TRBJ2-7,NA,many,TRBV12-3/TRBV12-4
TGTGCCATCAGTGGTGGACAGATGAACACTGAAGCTTTCTTT,CAISGGQMNTEAFF,TRBJ1-1,NA,NA,TRBV10-3
TGTGCCAGCGGCTCGGACAGACCTAGCTACGAGCAGTACTTC,CASGSDRPSYEQYF,TRBJ2-7,NA,many,TRBV11-3
TGTGCCAGCAGATTCGTTGGAGGAGGGGGATTCCCCTACGAGAAGTACTTC,CASRFVGGGGFPYEKYF,TRBJ2-7,NA,NA,TRBV7-2
TGTGCCAGCAGTCCGCCCGGGACAGGGTTTTCAAACATTCAGTACTTC,CASSPPGTGFSNIQYF,TRBJ2-4,TRBD1,NA,TRBV28
TGTGCCAGCAGCCAATCCAGGACGGGTCAGCCCCAGCATTTT,CASSQSRTGQPQHF,TRBJ1-5,NA,NA,TRBV16
TGTGCCAGCAGTGTCATGGGGAGGTCCACCGGGGAGCTGTTTTTT,CASSVMGRSTGELFF,TRBJ2-2,NA,medium-sized,TRBV6-5
TGTGCCAGCAGTTACTCGGGACCTAACGAGCAGTACTTC,CASSYSGPNEQYF,TRBJ2-7,NA,few,TRBV6-2/TRBV6-3
TGTGCCTGGAGTGTATTCGGACTAGCGGGGACCACAGATACGCAGTATTTT,CAWSVFGLAGTTDTQYF,TRBJ2-3,TRBD2,NA,TRBV30
TGTGCCAGCAGTTACGGGGGAGTCTACGAGCAGTACTTC,CASSYGGVYEQYF,TRBJ2-7,NA,medium-sized,TRBV6-5
TGTGCCAGCAGTTTAGAGCGGGAGGAAGACGAGCAGTACTTC,CASSLEREEDEQYF,TRBJ2-7,TRBD2,NA,TRBV27
TGTGCAAGCAGTTTTCACGGAAAGACAGGGGGGGGCTCCTACGAGCAGTACTTC,CASSFHGKTGGGSYEQYF,TRBJ2-7,TRBD1,NA,TRBV12-3/TRBV12-4
TGCAGTGCTAGAGATCCAGGGGGCTACAATGAGCAGTTCTTC,CSARDPGGYNEQFF,TRBJ2-1,TRBD1,many,TRBV20-1
TGTGCCAGCAGCCAAGCAGCGACGACCGGGGAGCTGTTTTTT,CASSQAATTGELFF,TRBJ2-2,NA,many,TRBV14
TGTGCCAGCAGCTACGGACAGGGACCCCAAGAGACCCAGTACTTC,CASSYGQGPQETQYF,TRBJ2-5,TRBD1,many,TRBV7-9
TGTGCCAGCAGCGTAGGAGACTACAATGAGCAGTTCTTC,CASSVGDYNEQFF,TRBJ2-1,NA,many,TRBV9
TGTGCCAGCAGTTTACCGCAAGGTTCTAACTATGGCTACACCTTC,CASSLPQGSNYGYTF,TRBJ1-2,NA,medium-sized,TRBV28
TGTGCTAGTGCCCAGGGTGGCTCCTACAATGAGCAGTTCTTC,CASAQGGSYNEQFF,TRBJ2-1,NA,NA,TRBV12-5
TGTGCCAGCAGCTCCCTTGCAAACAGTCGGGAGCGGGAGGCCTACGAGCAGTACTTC,CASSSLANSREREAYEQYF,TRBJ2-7,TRBD2,many,TRBV7-9
TGCGCCAGCAGCTTGGAAGGGCAGGGCGCGACCCAGTACTTC,CASSLEGQGATQYF,TRBJ2-5,NA,many,TRBV5-1
TGCAGTGCCTACGGAGGTAGCGGGAGAAGGGATGGTTACAATGAGCAGTTCTTC,CSAYGGSGRRDGYNEQFF,TRBJ2-1,TRBD2,many,TRBV20-1
TGTGCCAGCATTTCCCTCCGGAGCGTGATGTACTCCTACGAGCAGTACTTC,CASISLRSVMYSYEQYF,TRBJ2-7,NA,NA,TRBV28